This T cell receptor (beta chain) was obtained from a study of T cells in Graves' hyperthyroidism and ophthalmopathy. Study-wide findings and caveats: Within blood appeared most thyroid clonotypes that had expanded above 0.001. By a 13 V-J model, ophthalmopathy was set apart from stable hyperthyroidism.

This clonotype showed up many times. Its antigen is not identified. RNA transcripts provided the source from which TCR beta CDR3 regions were amplified. First-round RT-PCR of the TCR CDR3 relied on the HTBI primer set. Each CDR3 protein is one row after TCRdb ran MiXCR on the multiplex PCR reads. The sample holds about 640,000 distinct CDR3 sequences, about 14% seen once. The CDR3 length is 17 residues. The V end lost 5 bases, the J end lost 0 bases, and 17 bases lay between the germline ends. The chain employs TRBV12-3 or TRBV12-4 and TRBJ2-1; D is perhaps TRBD1 or TRBD2 (5 bases each). The sequenced material came from blood. This receptor was obtained from a woman in her 50s with Graves' ophthalmopathy. CDR3 protein: CASSPGTGISSYNEQFF. CDR3 nucleotide sequence: TGTGCCAGCAGTCCCGGGACGGGGATAAGCTCCTACAATGAGCAGTTCTTC.